The 28 T cell receptor beta chains below were found in one sample sequenced in a study of T cell changes during pregnancy in multiple sclerosis. Generated by immunoSEQ multiplex PCR, the TCRdb table keeps only in-frame clones and is missing some. The data contain roughly 30,000 clones, 85% to 90% of them singletons. The source was CD4+ T cells from peripheral blood mononuclear cells, collected in the first trimester of pregnancy. The receptors derive from a female donor in good health, enrolled as a control in a pregnancy study.

The chain couples TRBV7-8 to TRBJ2-1; no clear D gene. Germline V gives CDR1 SGHVS, CDR2 FQNEAQ. Trimming left V 1 base short and J 0 bases short, with 13 bases between. This CDR3 comprises 17 residues. CDR3 nucleotide sequence: TGTGCCAGCAGCTTAGTAAGTCTTACGGGCTCCTACAATGAGCAGTTCTTC. Translation: CASSLVSLTGSYNEQFF.

The J gene is TRBJ1-2, the V gene TRBV9, with 9 bases fitting TRBD1. The V gene end was trimmed by 0 bases and the J gene end by 8 bases; junction bases not matched to a gene: 5. CDR3 size: 14 residues. Per germline, CDR1 SGDLS and CDR2 YYNGEE. CDR3 nucleotides: TGTGCCAGCAGCGTAGGACAGGGGGAGTGGGGCTACACCTTC. Protein sequence: CASSVGQGEWGYTF.

The rearrangement joins TRBV9 to TRBJ1-1, with 9 bases matching TRBD1. The CDR3 extends over 14 amino acids. CDR1 SGDLS and CDR2 YYNGEE come from the germline V gene. V shed 4 bases and J 7 bases; nucleotides not matched to a gene: 8. The CDR3: CASSTRQGQGEAFF. Here the CDR3 DNA reads TGTGCCAGCAGCACGAGACAGGGACAGGGTGAAGCTTTCTTT. The entire variable domain, with the rest obtained from reference TRBV9 and TRBJ1-1, is as follows: DSGVTQTPKHLITATGQRVTLRCSPRSGDLSVYWYQQSLDQGLQFLIQYYNGEERAKGNILERFSAQQFPDLHSELNLSSLELGDSALYFCASSTRQGQGEAFFGQGTRLTVV.

The chain links TRBV5-1 to TRBJ2-5; D gene unclear. The CDR3 extends over 15 amino acids. CDR1 SGHRS and CDR2 YFSETQ come from the germline V gene. The ends were cut back, 6 bases at V and 5 bases at J, with 20 bases in the middle. Here the CDR3 reads CASTPGSAGGETQYF. CDR3 nucleotide sequence: TGCGCCAGCACCCCAGGAAGTGCCGGTGGGGAGACCCAGTACTTC.

The chain couples TRBV20-1 to TRBJ2-1, with 10 bases matching TRBD2. Per the germline V gene, CDR1 is DFQATT and CDR2 is SNEGSKA (reference sequence). Trimming removed 6 bases from V and 14 bases from J; junction bases left unmatched: 7. This CDR3 region has 11 residues. The CDR3 DNA reads TGCAGTGCCAGCGGGGGGGCCGGGGAGTTCTTC. This gives the protein CSASGGAGEFF.

This rearrangement joins TRBV5-6 to TRBJ2-1; 11 bases fit TRBD2. The ends lost 0 bases at V and 8 bases at J; junction bases unmatched: 16. There are 19 residues in the CDR3. Germline values: CDR1 SGHDT, CDR2 YYEEEE. The CDR3 DNA reads TGTGCCAGCAGCTTGGAGTGGGCTAGCGGGGGGCAATTATCAGATGAGCAGTTCTTC. Amino acids: CASSLEWASGGQLSDEQFF.

V is TRBV7-9 and J is TRBJ1-5; tentatively, D is TRBD1 (6 bases). Trimming took off 0 bases at V and 7 bases at J, with 10 bases between the two ends. The CDR3 runs to 14 residues. The germline CDR1 and CDR2 sequences are SEHNR and FQNEAQ (reference sequence). DNA for the CDR3: TGTGCCAGCAGCTTAGCCGGTGGGGGCCAGCCCCAGCATTTT. This translates into CASSLAGGGQPQHF.

The genes are TRBV30 and TRBJ1-2; D possibly corresponds to TRBD1 (6 bases). Germline V gene lookup returns CDR1 GTSNPN and CDR2 SVGIG (reference sequence). The CDR3 contains 15 residues. The germline V and J ends were trimmed by 4 bases and 7 bases, with 22 bases remaining between them. The CDR3 DNA sequence: TGTGCCTGGATAGGGGCCTTATCCAGGGGTTCTGGCTACACCTTC. It specifies CAWIGALSRGSGYTF. The full variable domain, completed using reference TRBV30 and TRBJ1-2, is SQTIHQWPATLVQPVGSPLSLECTVEGTSNPNLYWYRQAAGRGLQLLFYSVGIGQISSEVPQNLSASRPQDRQFILSSKKLLLSDSGFYLCAWIGALSRGSGYTFGSGTRLTVV.

This chain uses TRBV7-8 with TRBJ2-2, with no clear D. Trimming removed 1 base at V and 0 bases at J, with 6 bases between. CDR3 length: 15 amino acids. From germline, CDR1 is SGHVS and CDR2 FQNEAQ. The CDR3 is CASSLVSANTGELFF. CDR3 DNA: TGTGCCAGCAGCTTAGTCTCCGCGAACACCGGGGAGCTGTTTTTT. The whole variable domain, filled in from reference TRBV7-8 and TRBJ2-2, reads GAGVSQSPRYKVAKRGQDVALRCDPISGHVSLFWYQQALGQGPEFLTYFQNEAQLDKSGLPSDRFFAERPEGSVSTLKIQRTQQEDSAVYLCASSLVSANTGELFFGEGSRLTVL.

The chain recombines TRBV11-3 with TRBJ2-7; the D is unclear. The CDR3 loop spans 13 amino acids. In germline, CDR1 is SGHNT, CDR2 YENEEA. With 1 base removed from V and 5 bases from J, the gap between germline ends came to 9 bases. The DNA of the CDR3 is TGTGCCAGCAGCTTAGTATCAGTCGACGAGCAGTACTTC. Translation gives CASSLVSVDEQYF. Complete variable domain (other parts from reference TRBV11-3 and TRBJ2-7): EAGVVQSPRYKIIEKKQPVAFWCNPISGHNTLYWYLQNLGQGPELLIRYENEEAVDDSQLPKDRFSAERLKGVDSTLKIQPAELGDSAVYLCASSLVSVDEQYFGPGTRLTVT.

The chain uses TRBV14 and TRBJ1-1; possibly TRBD1 for D (6 bases). Germline V CDR1 and CDR2: SGHDN, FVKESK. The V end was cut by 1 base, the J end by 8 bases, with 17 bases between. This CDR3 comprises 15 residues. The CDR3 here is CASSQVPKTGLEAFF. The DNA for the CDR3 is TGTGCCAGCAGCCAAGTCCCCAAGACAGGATTGGAAGCTTTCTTT.

V is TRBV14 and J is TRBJ2-1; 10 bases fit TRBD2. J was trimmed by 9 bases and V by 2 bases; bases with no gene match: 7. The CDR3 spans 15 residues. CDR1 and CDR2 from the germline V gene are SGHDN and FVKESK. The CDR3 reads CASSQQSGGAAEQFF. The CDR3 bases are TGTGCCAGCAGCCAACAAAGCGGGGGGGCCGCTGAGCAGTTCTTC.

This chain connects TRBV20-1 to TRBJ1-2; no definite D call. This CDR3 comprises 11 residues. The germline gives CDR1 DFQATT, CDR2 SNEGSKA (reference sequence). The chain's CDR3 is CTWAGNYGYTF. In nucleotides, the CDR3 is TGCACTTGGGCGGGTAACTATGGCTACACCTTC.

V gene TRBV7-9 combines with J gene TRBJ1-1; possible D gene TRBD1, 5 bases. With 6 bases removed from V and 6 bases from J, the gap between germline ends came to 17 bases. Germline assignment: CDR1 SEHNR and CDR2 FQNEAQ (reference sequence). CDR3 length: 14 residues. The CDR3 coding sequence is TGTGCCAGCAGAGGAACAGGCTCCCCCGCTGAAGCTTTCTTT. Protein: CASRGTGSPAEAFF. Full variable domain (outside the CDR3, taken from reference TRBV7-9 and TRBJ1-1): DTGVSQNPRHKITKRGQNVTFRCDPISEHNRLYWYRQTLGQGPEFLTYFQNEAQLEKSRLLSDRFSAERPKGSFSTLEIQRTEQGDSAMYLCASRGTGSPAEAFFGQGTRLTVV.

This clone was observed a few times. J is TRBJ1-2 and V is TRBV4-3; D gene uncertain. The germline V gene has CDR1 LGHNA and CDR2 YSLEER. The CDR3 runs to 16 residues. V was cut by 0 bases and J by 2 bases, with 13 bases left in between. The CDR3 bases are TGCGCCAGCAGCCAAGAGCCCGCGGGTTTCAACTATGGCTACACCTTC. The encoded protein is CASSQEPAGFNYGYTF.

V usage is TRBV5-4 and J usage is TRBJ2-1; D perhaps matches TRBD2 (6 bases). This CDR3 contains 13 residues. The V gene's germline CDR1 is SGHNT and CDR2 YYREEE (reference sequence). Trimming cost V 4 bases and J 9 bases, with 14 bases left between them. The CDR3 reads CASSAASSVEQFF. CDR3 in DNA: TGTGCCAGCAGCGCAGCTTCTAGCGTTGAGCAGTTCTTC.

This clone was seen a single time. The J gene is TRBJ1-2, the V gene TRBV25-1, with 8 bases lining up with TRBD1. Unmatched junction bases numbered 7, after V lost 8 bases and J lost 8 bases. The CDR3 covers 12 residues. Germline-derived CDR1 and CDR2 are MGHDK and SYGVNS. The CDR3 here is CASWTGSRGYTF. In nucleotides, the CDR3 is TGTGCCAGCTGGACAGGGTCGAGGGGCTACACCTTC.

The V and J genes are TRBV2 and TRBJ1-3, with a weak D call TRBD1 (6 bases). The CDR3 contains 15 residues. The V end lost 3 bases, the J end lost 2 bases, and 11 bases lay between the germline ends. Germline lookup yields CDR1 SNHLY and CDR2 FYNNEI. The CDR3 is CASSDQGIAGNTIYF. The CDR3 DNA reads as TGTGCCAGCAGTGACCAGGGGATTGCTGGAAACACCATATATTTT.

The chain is built from TRBV5-6 and TRBJ1-2; maybe TRBD1 (6 bases). In germline, CDR1 is SGHDT, CDR2 YYEEEE. The CDR3 covers 16 residues. Trimming removed 4 bases from V and 5 bases from J, with 21 bases in between. The CDR3 DNA follows: TGTGCCAGCAGCCCCAACCGAGACAGGAGTTTGTATGGCTACACCTTC. Encoded protein: CASSPNRDRSLYGYTF. The full variable domain, completed using reference TRBV5-6 and TRBJ1-2, is DAGVTQSPTHLIKTRGQQVTLRCSPKSGHDTVSWYQQALGQGPQFIFQYYEEEERQRGNFPDRFSGHQFPNYSSELNVNALLLGDSALYLCASSPNRDRSLYGYTFGSGTRLTVV.

This clone was observed once. The chain uses TRBV10-3 and TRBJ2-1; 10 positions agree with TRBD2. Germline V gives CDR1 ENHRY, CDR2 SYGVKD. Unmatched junction bases numbered 0, after V lost 3 bases and J lost 1 base. CDR3 size: 15 residues. The CDR3 is CAISDSGGSYNEQFF. The CDR3, as DNA: TGTGCCATCAGTGATAGCGGGGGGTCCTACAATGAGCAGTTCTTC.

The chain has TRBV18 and TRBJ1-6; TRBD1 might be the D (5 bases). CDR1 and CDR2 from the germline V gene are KGHSH and LQKENI. This CDR3 is built from 16 residues. V was trimmed by 2 bases and J by 7 bases, leaving 15 bases between them. The CDR3 coding sequence is TGTGCCAGCTCACCATCTAGGGACGGACTAAATTCACCCCTCCACTTT. Protein: CASSPSRDGLNSPLHF.

The chain employs TRBV11-3 and TRBJ2-7; 8 positions match TRBD1. The CDR3 sequence is 14 residues long. V lost 0 bases and J lost 7; bases outside the gene matches: 5. CDR1 SGHNT and CDR2 YENEEA come from the germline V gene. DNA for the CDR3: TGTGCCAGCAGCTTAGATTCCAGGGGGCGAGAGCAGTACTTC. This encodes CASSLDSRGREQYF.

The chain combines TRBV5-1 with TRBJ1-3; 8 nucleotides align to TRBD1. The CDR3 sequence is 16 residues long. Germline V gene data show CDR1 as SGHRS and CDR2 as YFSETQ. Trimming took 4 bases from V and 0 from J; bases not matched to a gene: 6. The CDR3 DNA reads TGCGCCAGCAGCGCTGGGACAGGTTCCTCTGGAAACACCATATATTTT. Translating gives CASSAGTGSSGNTIYF.

This chain joins TRBV19 and TRBJ2-3; D might be TRBD2 (6 bases). Between the trimmed V and J ends, which lost 5 bases and 2 bases, there was a span of 23 bases. Per germline, CDR1 LNHDA and CDR2 SQIVND (reference sequence). The CDR3 length is 18 residues. The CDR3 DNA is TGTGCCAGTAGTCCGTCCCCGGGACTCACGAAGGACACAGATACGCAGTATTTT. Protein: CASSPSPGLTKDTDTQYF.

This sequence joins TRBV7-3 and TRBJ2-7; TRBD1 aligns across 9 bases. Germline assignment: CDR1 SGHTA and CDR2 FQGTGA. The CDR3 extends over 14 amino acids. V lost 5 bases and J lost 2; bases outside the gene matches: 4. CDR3 loop: CASSPGTGTYEQYF. CDR3 DNA: TGTGCCAGCAGCCCCGGGACAGGGACCTACGAGCAGTACTTC.

This clone was detected a few times. This chain joins TRBV18 and TRBJ1-1; 8 bases fit TRBD1. Germline lookup yields CDR1 KGHSH and CDR2 LQKENI. Trimming took 3 bases from V and 12 from J; bases not matched to a gene: 12. The CDR3 totals 14 residues. This chain's CDR3 is CASSPGAGTGETFF. The CDR3 bases are TGTGCCAGCTCACCGGGGGCCGGGACAGGCGAAACTTTCTTT.

The chain is built from TRBV5-1 and TRBJ1-4; 8 bases fit TRBD1. The germline CDR1 and CDR2 sequences are SGHRS and YFSETQ. The CDR3 covers 16 residues. V was pared by 4 bases and J by 3 bases, with 8 bases of the junction left unmatched. The CDR3 DNA is TGCGCCAGCAGCACCGAGACAGGGGTGGCTAATGAAAAACTGTTTTTT. Translated, it gives CASSTETGVANEKLFF. The whole variable domain, filled in from reference TRBV5-1 and TRBJ1-4, reads KAGVTQTPRYLIKTRGQQVTLSCSPISGHRSVSWYQQTPGQGLQFLFEYFSETQRNKGNFPGRFSGRQFSNSRSEMNVSTLELGDSALYLCASSTETGVANEKLFFGSGTQLSVL.

The chain links TRBV7-8 to TRBJ1-2, with TRBD1 matching over 8 bases. V shed 5 bases, J shed 0 bases, and the junction held 8 bases outside the gene matches. The CDR3 length is 16 residues. From germline, CDR1 is SGHVS and CDR2 FQNEAQ. The CDR3 DNA sequence: TGTGCCAGCAGCCTATTTACAGGGGGTACTAACTATGGCTACACCTTC. Amino acids: CASSLFTGGTNYGYTF.